Following are 4 T cell receptor beta chains from one sample sequenced in a study of cytomegalovirus exposure and HLA in healthy donors. Primers for the PCR totalled 60 Vbeta and 13 Jbeta. Some clones are missing from TCRdb's copy, which holds only in-frame ones; the method was immunoSEQ multiplex PCR. The table records 75,000 to 95,000 clones, 70% to 90% of them present only once. Sequencing was carried out using PBMCs. These receptors originate from a woman under 30 in good health and CMV-seropositive.

V and J are TRBV2 and TRBJ2-7; 15 nucleotides match TRBD2. The V gene's germline CDR1 is SNHLY and CDR2 FYNNEI. With 4 bases clipped from V and 0 bases from J, the junction kept 4 bases outside the gene matches. CDR3 length equals 17 residues. This CDR3 is CASSGTSGGASSYEQYF. As DNA, the CDR3 is TGTGCCAGCAGTGGGACTAGCGGGGGGGCGAGCTCCTACGAGCAGTACTTC.

The V gene is TRBV10-3, the J gene TRBJ1-3, with 8 bases identical to TRBD1. Germline V gives CDR1 ENHRY, CDR2 SYGVKD. Losses at the gene ends were 6 bases for V and 1 base for J; bases not matched to a gene: 11. The CDR3 sequence is 17 residues long. The CDR3 is CAIRNRGTLESGNTIYF. The CDR3 nucleotides are TGTGCCATCAGGAACAGGGGGACCCTTGAGTCTGGAAACACCATATATTTT.

The rearrangement uses TRBV2 and TRBJ2-7, with TRBD1 identical over 9 bases. This CDR3 spans 14 amino acids. V dropped 4 bases and J dropped 4; count of bases not matched to a gene: 5. Germline V CDR1 and CDR2: SNHLY, FYNNEI. The CDR3 loop is CASSATGGGYEQYF. DNA for the CDR3: TGTGCCAGCAGTGCGACAGGGGGGGGATACGAGCAGTACTTC.

The CDR3 sequence is CASSQGTPGTRAFF. The CDR3, as DNA: TGCGCCAGCAGCCAAGGCACCCCCGGGACAAGAGCTTTCTTT. This chain uses TRBV4-1 with TRBJ1-1; D possibly corresponds to TRBD1 (6 bases). Trimming removed 1 base at V and 10 bases at J, with 16 bases between. The CDR3 extends over 14 amino acids. CDR1 and CDR2 from the germline V gene are MGHRA and YSYEKL.